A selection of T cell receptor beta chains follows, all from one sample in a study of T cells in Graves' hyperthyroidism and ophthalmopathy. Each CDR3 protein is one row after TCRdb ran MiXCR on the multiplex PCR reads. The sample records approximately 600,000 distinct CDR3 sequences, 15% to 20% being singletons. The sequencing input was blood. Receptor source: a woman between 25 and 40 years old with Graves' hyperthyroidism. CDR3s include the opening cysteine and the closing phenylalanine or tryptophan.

cdr3_aa: CASKDTSNTEAFF; v_call: TRBV6-1; j_call: TRBJ1-1
cdr3_aa: CSANPFPPREAQETQYF; v_call: TRBV20-1; j_call: TRBJ2-5
cdr3_aa: CASSPGPNPGSYEQYF; v_call: TRBV27; j_call: TRBJ2-7
cdr3_aa: CSAKVQNSNQPQHF; v_call: TRBV20-1; j_call: TRBJ1-5
cdr3_aa: CATSRDGRDGYTF; v_call: TRBV15; j_call: TRBJ1-2
cdr3_aa: CASSIKTGGPYEQYF; v_call: TRBV6-1; j_call: TRBJ2-7
cdr3_aa: CAWSGPYGTGINQPQHF; v_call: TRBV30; j_call: TRBJ1-5
cdr3_aa: CASSLGGTQPQHF; v_call: TRBV28; j_call: TRBJ1-5
cdr3_aa: CASSEKGQGFDEQYF; v_call: TRBV2; j_call: TRBJ2-7
cdr3_aa: CAISSGTNNEKLFF; v_call: TRBV10-3; j_call: TRBJ1-4
cdr3_aa: CASGDRGELHNEQFF; v_call: TRBV19; j_call: TRBJ2-1
cdr3_aa: CASSLPGPFASDTQYF; v_call: TRBV5-5; j_call: TRBJ2-3
cdr3_aa: CASSGLGRGAEKLFF; v_call: TRBV10-2; j_call: TRBJ1-4
cdr3_aa: CASSQRGQTNEKLFF; v_call: TRBV7-9; j_call: TRBJ1-4
cdr3_aa: CASSRSGWDTQYF; v_call: TRBV7-2; j_call: TRBJ2-3
cdr3_aa: CASSLTVIAGAETQYF; v_call: TRBV5-1; j_call: TRBJ2-5
cdr3_aa: CASSPPTVEQFF; v_call: TRBV18; j_call: TRBJ2-1
cdr3_aa: CASTQAGAWDTQYF; v_call: TRBV2; j_call: TRBJ2-3
cdr3_aa: CSARERGGTYNEQFF; v_call: TRBV20-1; j_call: TRBJ2-1